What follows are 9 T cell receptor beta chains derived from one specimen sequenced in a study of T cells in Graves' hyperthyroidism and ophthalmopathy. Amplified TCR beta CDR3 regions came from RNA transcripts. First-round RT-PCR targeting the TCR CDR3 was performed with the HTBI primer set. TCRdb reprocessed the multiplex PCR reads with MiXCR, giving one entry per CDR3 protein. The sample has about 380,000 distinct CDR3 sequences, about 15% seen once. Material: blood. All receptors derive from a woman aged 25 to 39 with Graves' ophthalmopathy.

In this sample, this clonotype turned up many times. The CDR3 loop reads CASQGSLTDTQYF. The CDR3 DNA sequence: TGTGCCAGCCAGGGGAGTCTCACAGATACGCAGTATTTT. The chain joins TRBV28 to TRBJ2-3; D is possibly TRBD1 (6 bases). The CDR3 has 13 amino acids. Germline CDR1 and CDR2: MDHEN and SYDVKM. V was clipped by 8 bases and J by 2 bases, with 11 bases between them.

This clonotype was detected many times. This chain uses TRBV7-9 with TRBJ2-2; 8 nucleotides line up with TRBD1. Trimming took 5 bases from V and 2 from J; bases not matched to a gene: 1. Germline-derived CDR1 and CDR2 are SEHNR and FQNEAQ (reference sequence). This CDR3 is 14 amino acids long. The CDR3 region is CASSDRGNTGELFF. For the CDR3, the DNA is TGTGCCAGCAGCGACAGGGGTAACACCGGGGAGCTGTTTTTT.

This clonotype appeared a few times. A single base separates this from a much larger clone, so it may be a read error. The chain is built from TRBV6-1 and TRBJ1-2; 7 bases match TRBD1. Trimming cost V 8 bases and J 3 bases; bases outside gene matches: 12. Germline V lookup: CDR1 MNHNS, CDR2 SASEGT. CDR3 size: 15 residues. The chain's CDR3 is CASQQQGGSDYGYTF. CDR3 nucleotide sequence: TGTGCCAGCCAACAGCAGGGGGGGTCTGACTATGGCTACACCTTC.

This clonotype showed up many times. The CDR3 spells CASSGQGVWEKLFF. CDR3 coding DNA: TGTGCCAGCAGCGGACAGGGGGTGTGGGAAAAACTGTTTTTT. This rearrangement joins TRBV2 to TRBJ1-4, with 10 nucleotides matching TRBD1. The CDR3 contains 14 residues. Germline CDR1 reads SNHLY; CDR2 reads FYNNEI. With V trimmed by 6 bases and J by 8 bases, 6 bases remained unmatched.

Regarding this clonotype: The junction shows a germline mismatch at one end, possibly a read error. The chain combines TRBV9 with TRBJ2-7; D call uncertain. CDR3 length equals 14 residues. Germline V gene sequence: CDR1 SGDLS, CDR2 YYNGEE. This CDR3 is CASSVEGPSDEQYF. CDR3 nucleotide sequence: TGTGCCAGCAGCGTAGAAGGCCCCTCCGACGAGCAGTACTTC.

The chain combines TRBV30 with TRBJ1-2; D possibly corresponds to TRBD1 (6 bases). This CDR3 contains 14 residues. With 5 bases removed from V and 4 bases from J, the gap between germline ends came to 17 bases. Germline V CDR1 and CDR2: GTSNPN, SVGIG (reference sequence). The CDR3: CAWAPDSNSYGYTF. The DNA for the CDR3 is TGTGCCTGGGCCCCGGACAGTAACTCCTATGGCTACACCTTC.

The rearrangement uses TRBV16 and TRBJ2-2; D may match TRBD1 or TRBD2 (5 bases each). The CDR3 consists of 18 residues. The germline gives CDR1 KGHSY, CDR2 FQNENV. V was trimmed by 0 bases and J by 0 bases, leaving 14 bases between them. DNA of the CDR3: TGTGCCAGCAGCCAATCATCTTTGACAGCGGCGAACACCGGGGAGCTGTTTTTT. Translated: CASSQSSLTAANTGELFF.

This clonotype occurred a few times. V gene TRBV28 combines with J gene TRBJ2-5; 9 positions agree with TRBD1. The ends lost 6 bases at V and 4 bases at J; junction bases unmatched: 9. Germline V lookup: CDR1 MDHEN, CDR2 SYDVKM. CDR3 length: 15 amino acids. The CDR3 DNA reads TGTGCCAGCAGAGAGGACAGGGGCCCGGGAGAGACCCAGTACTTC. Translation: CASREDRGPGETQYF.

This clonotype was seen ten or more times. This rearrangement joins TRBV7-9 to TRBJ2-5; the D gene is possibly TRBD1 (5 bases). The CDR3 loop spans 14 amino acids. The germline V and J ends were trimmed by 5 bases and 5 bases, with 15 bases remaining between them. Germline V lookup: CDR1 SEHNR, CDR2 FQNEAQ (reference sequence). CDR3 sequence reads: CASSPPSAGETQYF. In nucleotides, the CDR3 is TGTGCCAGCAGCCCCCCTTCGGCAGGGGAGACCCAGTACTTC.